The subject of this entry is one T cell receptor (beta chain). At one end the junction does not follow the germline gene, possibly because of a read error. This specimen comes from a study of Graves' ophthalmopathy and Graves' hyperthyroidism. The CDR3 contains 15 residues. Germline V gene data show CDR1 as SGHTA and CDR2 as FQGNSA. RNA transcripts served as template for amplifying TCR beta CDR3 sequences. The authors performed first-round RT-PCR with HTBI primers and then a second-round multiplex PCR. TCRdb re-called the multiplex PCR reads with MiXCR, one entry per CDR3 protein. Among 200,000 to 250,000 distinct CDR3 sequences listed, around 45% were seen once.

The sequence derives from an adult man with Graves' ophthalmopathy. The chain couples TRBV7-2 to TRBJ2-7; TRBD2 matches 11 bases. The sample comprised peripheral blood. CDR3 in amino acids: CASSLDSGRALRQYF. The CDR3 coding sequence is TGTGCCAGCAGTTTAGATAGCGGGAGGGCCTTGAGGCAGTACTTC.